Listed below are T cell receptor beta chains from one sample, sequenced in a study of memory CD4+ T cells and cytomegalovirus serostatus. Generated by immunoSEQ multiplex PCR, the TCRdb table keeps only in-frame clones and is missing some. The profile shows about 92,000 clones, about 80% of them singletons. Sample: memory CD4+ T cells from blood. These receptors all stem from an adult in good health and CMV-seropositive. The CDR3 runs from the conserved cysteine through the conserved F or W. A D gene is named only where the DNA matches it firmly. Only some rows state a clone size, as once, few, many or a class for expanded clones.

V: TRBV28
J: TRBJ1-5
size: NA
D: TRBD1
CDR3: CASSTLTGIQPQHF
DNA: TGTGCCAGCAGTACGTTGACAGGGATTCAGCCCCAGCATTTT

V: TRBV6-6
J: TRBJ2-7
size: NA
D: TRBD2
CDR3: CASSYGASGTRQYF
DNA: TGTGCCAGCAGTTACGGGGCTAGCGGGACCCGGCAGTACTTC

V: TRBV28
J: TRBJ2-7
size: NA
D: NA
CDR3: CASSPYTGMGGEQYF
DNA: TGTGCCAGCAGTCCCTACACGGGTATGGGGGGCGAGCAGTACTTC

V: TRBV4-2
J: TRBJ1-5
size: NA
D: NA
CDR3: CASSQRQLDQPQHF
DNA: TGTGCCAGCAGCCAACGACAGTTAGATCAGCCCCAGCATTTT

V: TRBV19
J: TRBJ1-5
size: NA
D: TRBD1
CDR3: CASSLDRGKGQPQHF
DNA: TGTGCCAGTAGTCTGGACAGGGGAAAGGGTCAGCCCCAGCATTTT

V: TRBV30
J: TRBJ1-2
size: NA
D: NA
CDR3: CAWTVGGNYGYTF
DNA: TGTGCCTGGACCGTGGGGGGGAACTATGGCTACACCTTC

V: TRBV10-3
J: TRBJ1-2
size: NA
D: NA
CDR3: CATVSPRGDYGYTF
DNA: TGTGCCACCGTATCCCCGCGAGGGGACTATGGCTACACCTTC

V: TRBV11-3
J: TRBJ2-1
size: NA
D: NA
CDR3: CASSLAGANEQFF
DNA: TGTGCCAGCAGCTTAGCTGGGGCTAATGAGCAGTTCTTC

V: TRBV4-1
J: TRBJ2-2
size: once
D: TRBD2
CDR3: CASSQVGSGRAGTGELFF
DNA: TGCGCCAGCAGCCAAGTTGGCAGCGGGAGGGCGGGGACCGGGGAGCTGTTTTTT

V: TRBV29-1
J: TRBJ1-2
size: NA
D: NA
CDR3: CSVGADYNYGYTF
DNA: TGCAGCGTTGGAGCAGACTATAACTATGGCTACACCTTC

V: TRBV5-5
J: TRBJ2-5
size: NA
D: NA
CDR3: CASSWGSALGETQYF
DNA: TGTGCCAGCAGCTGGGGGAGCGCTTTAGGGGAGACCCAGTACTTC

V: TRBV28
J: TRBJ1-5
size: NA
D: NA
CDR3: CASSAQDRPHQPQHF
DNA: TGTGCCAGCAGTGCCCAAGATCGCCCTCATCAGCCCCAGCATTTT

V: TRBV4-1
J: TRBJ1-1
size: NA
D: NA
CDR3: CASSQEGLGRQNTEAFF
DNA: TGCGCCAGCAGCCAAGAGGGGCTGGGACGGCAGAACACTGAAGCTTTCTTT

V: TRBV11-1
J: TRBJ2-3
size: NA
D: NA
CDR3: CASSQNRADTQYF
DNA: TGTGCCAGCAGCCAGAACAGGGCGGATACGCAGTATTTT

V: TRBV19
J: TRBJ1-2
size: NA
D: NA
CDR3: CASSIGQHIYGYTF
DNA: TGTGCCAGTAGTATCGGACAACACATCTATGGCTACACCTTC

V: TRBV7-2
J: TRBJ2-3
size: NA
D: TRBD1
CDR3: CASSSGQGHTDTQYF
DNA: TGTGCCAGCAGCTCCGGACAGGGCCACACAGATACGCAGTATTTT

V: TRBV6-1
J: TRBJ2-3
size: once
D: TRBD2
CDR3: CASKSTSADTQYF
DNA: TGTGCCAGCAAGTCAACTAGCGCAGATACGCAGTATTTT

V: TRBV28
J: TRBJ2-1
size: NA
D: NA
CDR3: CASSLLGGDYNEQFF
DNA: TGTGCCAGCAGTTTATTGGGTGGGGATTACAATGAGCAGTTCTTC

V: TRBV4-1
J: TRBJ1-2
size: NA
D: TRBD1
CDR3: CASSQGRQGLEGYTF
DNA: TGCGCCAGCAGCCAAGGGAGACAGGGATTAGAAGGCTACACCTTC

V: TRBV7-3
J: TRBJ2-7
size: NA
D: NA
CDR3: CASSVSGDSYEQYF
DNA: TGTGCCAGCAGCGTCTCGGGGGACAGCTACGAGCAGTACTTC

V: TRBV20-1
J: TRBJ2-4
size: NA
D: NA
CDR3: CSAPRLNIQYF
DNA: TGCAGTGCCCCCCGGTTAAACATTCAGTACTTC

V: TRBV4-1
J: TRBJ1-1
size: NA
D: NA
CDR3: CASSQVDLVTFTEAFF
DNA: TGCGCCAGCAGCCAAGTAGACCTGGTGACATTCACTGAAGCTTTCTTT

V: TRBV7-9
J: TRBJ1-3
size: NA
D: NA
CDR3: CASSLAGAGNTIYF
DNA: TGTGCCAGCAGCTTAGCAGGGGCTGGAAACACCATATATTTT

V: TRBV21-1
J: TRBJ2-7
size: NA
D: NA
CDR3: CASSLYEQYF
DNA: TGTGCCAGCAGCTTATACGAGCAGTACTTC

V: TRBV18
J: TRBJ1-1
size: NA
D: TRBD1
CDR3: CASSGGQDTEAFF
DNA: TGTGCCAGCTCAGGGGGACAGGACACTGAAGCTTTCTTT

V: TRBV5-1
J: TRBJ2-7
size: NA
D: NA
CDR3: CASSRAPEGEQYF
DNA: TGCGCCAGCAGCCGGGCCCCGGAGGGCGAGCAGTACTTC

V: TRBV7-7
J: TRBJ2-5
size: NA
D: NA
CDR3: CASSPRVSAGTQYF
DNA: TGTGCTAGCAGCCCCCGAGTGTCTGCAGGGACCCAGTACTTC

V: TRBV5-1
J: TRBJ2-7
size: NA
D: TRBD2
CDR3: CASSRSLAGSLYEQYF
DNA: TGCGCCAGCAGCAGATCCTTAGCGGGATCCCTCTACGAGCAGTACTTC

V: TRBV9
J: TRBJ2-2
size: NA
D: TRBD1
CDR3: CASSVGGGLHTGELFF
DNA: TGTGCCAGCAGCGTAGGAGGGGGCCTTCACACCGGGGAGCTGTTTTTT

V: TRBV7-2
J: TRBJ1-5
size: NA
D: NA
CDR3: CASSNSENQPQHF
DNA: TGTGCCAGCAGCAATTCAGAGAATCAGCCCCAGCATTTT

V: TRBV7-8
J: TRBJ2-1
size: NA
D: NA
CDR3: CASSLNSAVNNEQFF
DNA: TGTGCCAGCAGCTTAAATTCTGCGGTAAACAATGAGCAGTTCTTC

V: TRBV6-5
J: TRBJ2-7
size: once
D: NA
CDR3: CASSRGGVGSYEQYF
DNA: TGTGCCAGCAGCCGAGGCGGAGTAGGATCCTACGAGCAGTACTTC

V: TRBV9
J: TRBJ2-2
size: NA
D: NA
CDR3: CASSVRGDWAGELFF
DNA: TGTGCCAGCAGCGTTCGCGGGGATTGGGCCGGGGAGCTGTTTTTT

V: TRBV28
J: TRBJ2-3
size: NA
D: NA
CDR3: CASSWGPFLDTQYF
DNA: TGTGCCAGCAGTTGGGGTCCCTTCCTGGATACGCAGTATTTT

V: TRBV2
J: TRBJ1-1
size: NA
D: NA
CDR3: CASTVRTGGTEAFF
DNA: TGTGCCAGCACTGTTCGTACTGGGGGTACTGAAGCTTTCTTT

V: TRBV27
J: TRBJ2-7
size: NA
D: NA
CDR3: CASSSTGTAIWGSYEQYF
DNA: TGTGCCAGCAGCTCGACCGGGACGGCGATATGGGGCTCCTACGAGCAGTACTTC

V: TRBV5-4
J: TRBJ2-1
size: NA
D: TRBD2
CDR3: CASSTRGLAGRDEQFF
DNA: TGTGCCAGCAGCACCAGGGGACTAGCGGGGCGCGATGAGCAGTTCTTC

V: TRBV2
J: TRBJ1-2
size: once
D: NA
CDR3: CASSEKANYGYTF
DNA: TGTGCCAGCAGTGAGAAAGCTAACTATGGCTACACCTTC

V: TRBV7-9
J: TRBJ1-2
size: NA
D: NA
CDR3: CASSSPPNYGYTF
DNA: TGTGCCAGCAGCTCTCCCCCCAACTATGGCTACACCTTC

V: TRBV4-1
J: TRBJ2-5
size: NA
D: TRBD2
CDR3: CASSQDVAGLAGVRETQYF
DNA: TGCGCCAGCAGCCAAGATGTGGCGGGACTAGCGGGAGTTCGTGAGACCCAGTACTTC

V: TRBV5-4
J: TRBJ2-7
size: NA
D: TRBD1
CDR3: CASSSGTGYEQYF
DNA: TGTGCCAGCTCGTCCGGGACAGGGTACGAGCAGTACTTC

V: TRBV6-1
J: TRBJ2-3
size: NA
D: NA
CDR3: CASSELAWGDTQYF
DNA: TGTGCCAGCAGTGAACTAGCGTGGGGAGATACGCAGTATTTT

V: TRBV5-1
J: TRBJ1-1
size: NA
D: NA
CDR3: CASSLGRSLGNTEAFF
DNA: TGCGCCAGCAGCTTGGGGAGGAGTTTGGGGAACACTGAAGCTTTCTTT

V: TRBV6-1
J: TRBJ2-7
size: NA
D: TRBD1
CDR3: CASRWTGGPYEQYF
DNA: TGTGCCAGCAGATGGACAGGGGGCCCCTACGAGCAGTACTTC

V: TRBV10-3
J: TRBJ1-3
size: NA
D: NA
CDR3: CAIQGRVGNTIYF
DNA: TGTGCCATACAGGGCAGGGTTGGAAACACCATATATTTT

V: TRBV19
J: TRBJ2-4
size: few
D: TRBD2
CDR3: CASSTSGSGNIQYF
DNA: TGTGCCAGTAGTACCAGCGGGAGCGGAAACATTCAGTACTTC

V: TRBV6-1
J: TRBJ1-1
size: NA
D: NA
CDR3: CASRLMNTEAFF
DNA: TGTGCCAGTCGACTTATGAACACTGAAGCTTTCTTT

V: TRBV11-3
J: TRBJ2-5
size: NA
D: NA
CDR3: CASSETGETQYF
DNA: TGTGCCAGCAGCGAAACTGGGGAGACCCAGTACTTC

V: TRBV9
J: TRBJ2-2
size: NA
D: NA
CDR3: CASSDARGGSTGELFF
DNA: TGTGCCAGCAGCGATGCTAGGGGGGGGAGCACCGGGGAGCTGTTTTTT

V: TRBV28
J: TRBJ2-7
size: NA
D: TRBD1
CDR3: CASTLGTGGFWEQYF
DNA: TGTGCCAGCACGCTCGGGACAGGGGGCTTTTGGGAGCAGTACTTC